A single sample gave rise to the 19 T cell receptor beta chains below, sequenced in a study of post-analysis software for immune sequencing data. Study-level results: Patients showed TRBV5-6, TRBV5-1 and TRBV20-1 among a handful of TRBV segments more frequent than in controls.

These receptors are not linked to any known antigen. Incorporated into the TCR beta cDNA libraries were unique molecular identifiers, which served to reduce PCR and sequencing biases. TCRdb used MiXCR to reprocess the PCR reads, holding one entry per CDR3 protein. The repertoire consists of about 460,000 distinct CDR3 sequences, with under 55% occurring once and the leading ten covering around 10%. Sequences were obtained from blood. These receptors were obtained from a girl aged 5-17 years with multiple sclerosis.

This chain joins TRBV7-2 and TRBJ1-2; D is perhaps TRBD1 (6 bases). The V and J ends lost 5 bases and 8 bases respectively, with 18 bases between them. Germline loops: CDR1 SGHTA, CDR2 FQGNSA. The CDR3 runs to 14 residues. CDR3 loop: CASSAPGASGGYTF. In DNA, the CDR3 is TGTGCCAGCAGCGCACCGGGGGCTTCGGGCGGCTACACCTTC.

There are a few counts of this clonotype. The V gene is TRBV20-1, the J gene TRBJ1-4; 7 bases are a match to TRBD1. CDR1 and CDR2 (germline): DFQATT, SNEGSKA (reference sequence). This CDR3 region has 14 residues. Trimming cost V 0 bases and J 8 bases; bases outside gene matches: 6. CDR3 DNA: TGCAGTGCTAGAGAGACAGGGAAGAGAGAAAAACTGTTTTTT. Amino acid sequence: CSARETGKREKLFF.

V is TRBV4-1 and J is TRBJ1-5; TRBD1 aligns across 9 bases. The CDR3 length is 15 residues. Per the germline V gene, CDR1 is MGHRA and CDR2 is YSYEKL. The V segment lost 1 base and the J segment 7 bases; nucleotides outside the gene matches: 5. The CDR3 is CASSQGQGVGQPQHF. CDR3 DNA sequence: TGCGCCAGCAGCCAAGGACAGGGGGTAGGGCAGCCCCAGCATTTT.

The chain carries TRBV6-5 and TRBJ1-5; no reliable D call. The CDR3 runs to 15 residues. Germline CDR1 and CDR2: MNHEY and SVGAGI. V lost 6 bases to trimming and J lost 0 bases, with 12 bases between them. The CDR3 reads CASRRRPNSNQPQHF. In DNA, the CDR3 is TGTGCCAGCAGAAGACGGCCGAATAGCAATCAGCCCCAGCATTTT.

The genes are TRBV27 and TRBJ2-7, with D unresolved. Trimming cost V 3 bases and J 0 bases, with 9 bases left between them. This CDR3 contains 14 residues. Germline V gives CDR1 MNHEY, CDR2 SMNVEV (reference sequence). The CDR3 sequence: CASSFPAVSYEQYF. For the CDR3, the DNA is TGTGCCAGCAGTTTCCCGGCCGTCTCCTACGAGCAGTACTTC.

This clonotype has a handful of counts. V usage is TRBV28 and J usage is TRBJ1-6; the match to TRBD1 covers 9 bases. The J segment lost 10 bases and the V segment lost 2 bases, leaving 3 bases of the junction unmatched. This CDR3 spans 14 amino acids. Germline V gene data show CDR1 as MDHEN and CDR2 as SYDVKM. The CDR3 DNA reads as TGTGCCAGCAGTTTAATGGACAGGGGCTCACCCCTCCACTTT. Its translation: CASSLMDRGSPLHF.

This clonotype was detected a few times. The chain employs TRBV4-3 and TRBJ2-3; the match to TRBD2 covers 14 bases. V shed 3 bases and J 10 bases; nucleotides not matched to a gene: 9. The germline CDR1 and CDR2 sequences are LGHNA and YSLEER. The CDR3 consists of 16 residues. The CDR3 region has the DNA TGCGCCAGCAGCCAGGGACTAGCGGGAGATGGTGTCGCGCAGTATTTT. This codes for CASSQGLAGDGVAQYF.

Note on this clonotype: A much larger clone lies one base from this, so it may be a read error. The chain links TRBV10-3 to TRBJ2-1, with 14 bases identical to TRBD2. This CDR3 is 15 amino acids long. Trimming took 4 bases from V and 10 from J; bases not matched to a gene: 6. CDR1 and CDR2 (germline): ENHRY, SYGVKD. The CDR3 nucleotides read TGTGCCATCAGTGTTGGACTAGCGGGAGGCCAGGAGCAGTTCTTC. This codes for CAISVGLAGGQEQFF.

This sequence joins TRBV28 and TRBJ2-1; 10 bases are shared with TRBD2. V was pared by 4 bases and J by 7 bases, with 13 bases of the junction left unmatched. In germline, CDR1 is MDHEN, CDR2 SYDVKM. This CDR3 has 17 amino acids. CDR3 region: CASSSPRLAGVGNEQFF. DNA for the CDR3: TGTGCCAGCAGTTCGCCCCGGCTAGCGGGAGTAGGGAATGAGCAGTTCTTC.

The CDR3 nucleotides read TGTGCCAGCAGTTTTAGCGGGAGCAGTATCAATGAGCAGTTCTTC. This sequence encodes CASSFSGSSINEQFF. The V gene is TRBV12-3 or TRBV12-4, the J gene TRBJ2-1, with 9 bases identical to TRBD2. The CDR3 contains 15 residues. J was trimmed by 6 bases and V by 3 bases; bases with no gene match: 6.

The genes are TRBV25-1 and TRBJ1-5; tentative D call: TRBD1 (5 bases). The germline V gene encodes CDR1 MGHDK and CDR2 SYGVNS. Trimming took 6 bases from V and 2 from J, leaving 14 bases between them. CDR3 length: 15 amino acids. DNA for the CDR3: TGTGCCAGCAGCTCCACGGGAGGGGGCAATCAGCCCCAGCATTTT. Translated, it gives CASSSTGGGNQPQHF.

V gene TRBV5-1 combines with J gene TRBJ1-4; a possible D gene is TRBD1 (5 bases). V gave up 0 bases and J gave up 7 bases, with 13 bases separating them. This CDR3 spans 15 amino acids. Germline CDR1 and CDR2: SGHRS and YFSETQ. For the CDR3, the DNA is TGCGCCAGCAGCTTGGAGTGGGGCGAGGGTGAAAAACTGTTTTTT. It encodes CASSLEWGEGEKLFF.

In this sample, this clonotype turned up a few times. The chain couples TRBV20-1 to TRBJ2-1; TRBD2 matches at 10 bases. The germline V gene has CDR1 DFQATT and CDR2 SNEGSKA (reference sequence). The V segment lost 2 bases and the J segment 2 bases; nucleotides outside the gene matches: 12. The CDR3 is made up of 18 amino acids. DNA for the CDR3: TGCAGTGCTAGACGGGGGTCTAGCGGGAGCACCCCCTACAATGAGCAGTTCTTC. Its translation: CSARRGSSGSTPYNEQFF.

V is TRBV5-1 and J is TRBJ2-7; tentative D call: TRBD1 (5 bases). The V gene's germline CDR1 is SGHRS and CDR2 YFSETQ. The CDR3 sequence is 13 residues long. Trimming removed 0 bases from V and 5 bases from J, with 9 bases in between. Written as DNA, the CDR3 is TGCGCCAGCAGCTTGGAAAGGGGCGACGAGCAGTACTTC. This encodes CASSLERGDEQYF.

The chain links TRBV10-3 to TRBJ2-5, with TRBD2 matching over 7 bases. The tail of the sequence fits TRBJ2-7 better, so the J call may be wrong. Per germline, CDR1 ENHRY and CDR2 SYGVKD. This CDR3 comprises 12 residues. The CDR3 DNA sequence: TGTGCCATCAGTGTTGGCGGGAGCGAGCAGTACTTC. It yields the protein CAISVGGSEQYF.

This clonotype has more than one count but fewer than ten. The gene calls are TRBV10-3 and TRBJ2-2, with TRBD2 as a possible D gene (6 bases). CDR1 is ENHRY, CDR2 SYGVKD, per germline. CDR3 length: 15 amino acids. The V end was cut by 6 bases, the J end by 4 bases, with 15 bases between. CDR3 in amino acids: CAISPRPEGTGELFF. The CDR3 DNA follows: TGTGCCATCAGCCCCCGACCGGAGGGCACCGGGGAGCTGTTTTTT.

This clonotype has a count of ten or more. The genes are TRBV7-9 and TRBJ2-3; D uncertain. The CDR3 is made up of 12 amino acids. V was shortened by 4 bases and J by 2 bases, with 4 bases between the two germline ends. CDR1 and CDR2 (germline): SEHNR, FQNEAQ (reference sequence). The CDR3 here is CASSSNTDTQYF. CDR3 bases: TGTGCCAGCAGCTCGAACACAGATACGCAGTATTTT.

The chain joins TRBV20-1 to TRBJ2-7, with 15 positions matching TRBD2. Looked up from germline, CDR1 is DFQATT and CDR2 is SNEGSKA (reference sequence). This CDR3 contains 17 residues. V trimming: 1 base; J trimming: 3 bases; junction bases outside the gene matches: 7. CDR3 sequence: CSARGGLAGGRDYEQYF. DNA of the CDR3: TGCAGTGCTAGAGGGGGACTAGCGGGAGGCCGGGACTACGAGCAGTACTTC.

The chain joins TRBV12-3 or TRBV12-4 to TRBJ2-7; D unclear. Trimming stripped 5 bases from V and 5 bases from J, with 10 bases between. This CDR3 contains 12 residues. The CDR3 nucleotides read TGTGCCAGCAGTCTACCTTCCCACGAGCAGTACTTC. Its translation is CASSLPSHEQYF.